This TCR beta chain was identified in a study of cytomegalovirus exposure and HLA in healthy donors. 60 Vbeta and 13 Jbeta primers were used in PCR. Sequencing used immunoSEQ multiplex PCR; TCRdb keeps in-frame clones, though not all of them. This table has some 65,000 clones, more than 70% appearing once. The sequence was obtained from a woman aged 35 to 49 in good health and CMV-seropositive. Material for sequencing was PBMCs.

The CDR3 region is CASSLRGDTQYF. The CDR3 DNA reads as TGTGCCAGCAGTCTACGGGGGGATACGCAGTATTTT. The V and J genes are TRBV9 and TRBJ2-3; D may be TRBD2 (6 bases). Germline-derived CDR1 and CDR2 are SGDLS and YYNGEE. V was shortened by 5 bases and J by 6 bases, with 10 bases between the two germline ends. The CDR3 is 12 amino acids.